Following are 9 T cell receptor beta chains from one sample sequenced in a study of Ad26.COV2.S vaccination and SARS-CoV-2 variants. The treatment was: 15 to 20 received Ad26.COV2.S at low or high dose, single or two shots; several received placebo; per-sample allocation not given. Samples came from day 63 after the first vaccine or placebo injection. Using immunoSEQ multiplex PCR, the repertoire was profiled, and TCRdb retains in-frame clones only, with some absent. The data hold a few hundred thousand clones, with roughly four fifths observed a single time. Sequencing was performed on peripheral blood, taken in a trial of Ad26.COV2.S vaccine versus placebo. These receptors were taken from a person aged 18-65 years who received the Ad26.COV2.S COVID-19 vaccine or a placebo.

The chain combines TRBV24-1 with TRBJ2-4, with 10 nucleotides matching TRBD1. This CDR3 is 14 amino acids long. The ends lost 4 bases at V and 12 bases at J; junction bases unmatched: 8. Germline V gives CDR1 KGHDR, CDR2 SFDVKD. CDR3 residues: CATSDPGQGIGQYF. CDR3 nucleotide sequence: TGTGCCACCAGTGACCCGGGACAGGGGATCGGTCAGTACTTC.

As to this clone: The same CDR3 can be traced to other DNA sequences in this sample. This chain connects TRBV7-9 to TRBJ2-1, with TRBD2 matching 9 bases. CDR3 length equals 13 residues. V lost 1 base and J lost 8; bases outside the gene matches: 0. CDR1 is SEHNR and CDR2 is FQNEAQ in the germline V gene (reference sequence). CDR3 protein: CASSLGLADEQFF. DNA of the CDR3: TGTGCCAGCAGCTTAGGACTAGCGGATGAGCAGTTCTTC.

The chain links TRBV5-1 to TRBJ2-5; D remains ambiguous. The CDR3 is 13 amino acids. From germline, CDR1 is SGHRS and CDR2 YFSETQ. Trimming removed 2 bases from V and 0 bases from J, with 5 bases in between. DNA for the CDR3: TGCGCCAGCAGCTTTCGAAACCAAGAGACCCAGTACTTC. Its protein is CASSFRNQETQYF.

This clone was seen more than once but under ten times. The genes are TRBV7-9 and TRBJ1-5, with TRBD1 as a possible D gene (5 bases). CDR3 length: 15 amino acids. The germline V and J ends were trimmed by 1 base and 3 bases, with 10 bases remaining between them. Germline CDR1 reads SEHNR; CDR2 reads FQNEAQ (reference sequence). The CDR3 nucleotides read TGTGCCAGCAGCTTAGGGTTCAGGGACAATCAGCCCCAGCATTTT. It codes for CASSLGFRDNQPQHF.

The chain uses TRBV10-3 and TRBJ1-4; no firm D call. V was trimmed by 3 bases and J by 2 bases, leaving 13 bases between them. The CDR3 runs 16 residues. Germline-derived CDR1 and CDR2 are ENHRY and SYGVKD. CDR3 bases: TGTGCCATCAGTGAAACAGCCCTCCGGACTAATGAAAAACTGTTTTTT. It is translated as CAISETALRTNEKLFF.

The CDR3: CASSSDRMGGNQPQHF. For the CDR3, the DNA is TGTGCCAGTAGTTCGGACAGGATGGGGGGCAATCAGCCCCAGCATTTT. The chain is built from TRBV19 and TRBJ1-5, with 7 bases that match TRBD1. Trimming cost V 5 bases and J 2 bases; bases outside gene matches: 9. This CDR3 contains 16 residues. Germline loops: CDR1 LNHDA, CDR2 SQIVND (reference sequence).

The chain recombines TRBV5-1 with TRBJ2-5; 9 bases are a match to TRBD1. The germline V gene encodes CDR1 SGHRS and CDR2 YFSETQ. Losses at the gene ends were 5 bases for V and 5 bases for J; bases not matched to a gene: 4. The CDR3 totals 13 residues. The CDR3 reads CASRQGALETQYF. The CDR3 DNA reads as TGCGCCAGCAGACAGGGGGCATTGGAGACCCAGTACTTC.

The gene calls are TRBV7-2 and TRBJ1-2; 7 bases map to TRBD1. The V and J ends lost 5 bases and 2 bases, in that order; junction bases with no gene match: 5. The CDR3 is 14 amino acids. Germline CDR1 reads SGHTA; CDR2 reads FQGNSA. The CDR3 bases are TGTGCCAGCAGCCCAGAGACAGGGAACTATGGCTACACCTTC. Its protein product is CASSPETGNYGYTF. Filled out from reference TRBV7-2 and TRBJ1-2, the complete variable domain reads GAGVSQSPSNKVTEKGKDVELRCDPISGHTALYWYRQSLGQGLEFLIYFQGNSAPDKSGLPSDRFSAERTGGSVSTLTIQRTQQEDSAVYLCASSPETGNYGYTFGSGTRLTVV.

The rearrangement uses TRBV29-1 and TRBJ1-5; D remains unclear. Germline assignment: CDR1 SQVTM and CDR2 ANQGSEA. The CDR3 spans 11 residues. Between the trimmed V and J ends, which lost 7 bases and 6 bases, there was a span of 10 bases. The CDR3 sequence is CSAASTQPQHF. The CDR3, as DNA: TGCAGCGCGGCTTCCACTCAGCCCCAGCATTTT.